This TCR beta chain was identified in a study of T cell clonotyping in hematopoietic cell transplantation. V shed 6 bases and J shed 4 bases, with 18 bases lying between them. The CDR3 contains 15 residues. The germline CDR1 and CDR2 sequences are MNHEY and SVGAGI. Study findings and constraints: At the given depth, recipient repertoires were over 95% de novo clonotypes. After transplant, recipient diversity fell while pathologically expanded clonotypes grew through day 180. Without cell sorting, CD4 versus CD8 contributions remain unresolved.

Using immunoSEQ multiplex PCR, the repertoire was profiled, and TCRdb retains in-frame clones only, with some absent. The sample lists roughly 4,600 clones, 94% occurring once. Samples: about 28 days before transplant, then days 30, 100 and 180 after. This clone has just one count. Its specificity is not known. The starting material was PBMCs, obtained 180 days after allogeneic stem cell transplant. The chain carries TRBV6-5 and TRBJ1-1; D remains ambiguous. The receptor's source is a male patient between 55 and 70 years old who had an allogeneic stem cell transplant from a related donor, so the T cells may come from the graft donor. Some clones in this sample may be carry-over from other donors' samples. The CDR3 region is CASSHREGLGTEAFF. CDR3 nucleotides: TGTGCCAGCAGCCACCGGGAAGGGCTGGGCACTGAAGCTTTCTTT.